The 21 T cell receptor beta chains below were found in one sample sequenced in a study of neoadjuvant anti-PD-1 for oral cavity cancer. Data came from immunoSEQ multiplex PCR; TCRdb stores just in-frame clones and leaves some out. This table has approximately 74,000 clones, approximately 84% appearing once. This sample comprised PBMCs, obtained before nivolumab (anti-PD-1) treatment. The receptors originated from a person aged 35-79 years with oral cavity squamous cell carcinoma.

This clone was seen only a few times. The chain couples TRBV2 to TRBJ2-7, with unresolved D. V lost 1 base, J lost 6 bases, and 7 bases lay in between. In germline, CDR1 is SNHLY, CDR2 FYNNEI. The CDR3 is made up of 12 amino acids. CDR3 bases: TGTGCCAGCAGTGAAGAGTTCTCCGAGCAGTACTTC. Translating gives CASSEEFSEQYF.

This clone was counted only a few times. The gene calls are TRBV2 and TRBJ1-5; D gene unclear. The CDR3 runs to 13 residues. V lost 5 bases and J 6 bases, leaving 11 bases between the germline ends. Germline CDR1 reads SNHLY; CDR2 reads FYNNEI. The CDR3 protein is CASSSGGSQPQHF. CDR3 bases: TGTGCCAGCAGTAGCGGCGGAAGTCAGCCCCAGCATTTT.

This clone appeared a few times. This chain uses TRBV6-5 with TRBJ1-1, with no clear D. The length of the CDR3 is 14 residues. Germline V gene data show CDR1 as MNHEY and CDR2 as SVGAGI. V dropped 2 bases and J dropped 0 bases, with 7 bases sitting between them. CDR3 amino acids: CASSYGVMNTEAFF. DNA for the CDR3: TGTGCCAGCAGTTACGGGGTTATGAACACTGAAGCTTTCTTT.

CDR3 nucleotides: TGTGCCAGCAGCCCAAGGGACCGCCCGGATGAGCAGTTCTTC. Amino acid sequence: CASSPRDRPDEQFF. V usage is TRBV4-2 and J usage is TRBJ2-1; D may match TRBD1 or TRBD2 (5 bases each). V lost 4 bases and J lost 8, with 15 bases in between. The germline gives CDR1 LGHNA, CDR2 YNFKEQ. The CDR3 is 14 amino acids.

This rearrangement joins TRBV30 to TRBJ2-1; 7 bases are a match to TRBD1. J was trimmed by 6 bases and V by 2 bases; bases with no gene match: 4. CDR1 is GTSNPN and CDR2 is SVGIG in the germline V gene (reference sequence). There are 13 residues in the CDR3. The CDR3 coding sequence is TGTGCCTGGAGTTTAACAGGGGTCAATGAGCAGTTCTTC. It is translated as CAWSLTGVNEQFF. The complete variable domain, with remaining parts taken from reference TRBV30 and TRBJ2-1, reads SQTIHQWPATLVQPVGSPLSLECTVEGTSNPNLYWYRQAAGRGLQLLFYSVGIGQISSEVPQNLSASRPQDRQFILSSKKLLLSDSGFYLCAWSLTGVNEQFFGPGTRLTVL.

This clone was seen a handful of times. The V and J genes are TRBV6-5 and TRBJ2-7; 7 bases line up with TRBD1. CDR1 MNHEY and CDR2 SVGAGI come from the germline V gene. There are 14 residues in the CDR3. V dropped 6 bases and J dropped 3; count of bases not matched to a gene: 8. The CDR3 nucleotides read TGTGCCAGCAGGTTCCGGGACAGCGGCTACGAGCAGTACTTC. Translated: CASRFRDSGYEQYF.

The J gene is TRBJ2-5, the V gene TRBV5-1; 7 bases are a match to TRBD1. The junction had 8 bases not matched to a gene; V was cut back by 3 bases and J by 3 bases. The CDR3 covers 15 residues. Per germline, CDR1 SGHRS and CDR2 YFSETQ. CDR3 loop: CASSSLQGPKETQYF. CDR3 DNA: TGCGCCAGCAGCTCGTTACAGGGGCCAAAAGAGACCCAGTACTTC.

The chain uses TRBV2 and TRBJ1-1; D ambiguous. The length of the CDR3 is 11 residues. Trimming shortened V by 7 bases and J by 10 bases, and 13 bases separated the two germline ends. Germline V gene data show CDR1 as SNHLY and CDR2 as FYNNEI. The CDR3 loop is CASIFFEGAFF. The CDR3 bases are TGTGCCAGCATTTTTTTCGAGGGAGCTTTCTTT. Full variable domain (rest looked up from reference TRBV2 and TRBJ1-1): EPEVTQTPSHQVTQMGQEVILRCVPISNHLYFYWYRQILGQKVEFLVSFYNNEISEKSEIFDDQFSVERPDGSNFTLKIRSTKLEDSAMYFCASIFFEGAFFGQGTRLTVV.

V gene TRBV30 combines with J gene TRBJ2-1; D tentatively reads TRBD1 or TRBD2 (5 bases each). Germline assignment: CDR1 GTSNPN and CDR2 SVGIG (reference sequence). The CDR3 spans 14 residues. V lost 3 bases to trimming and J lost 4 bases, with 13 bases between them. DNA for the CDR3: TGTGCCTGGAGAGGGGTAGCGTATTACAATGAGCAGTTCTTC. Translation: CAWRGVAYYNEQFF.

The chain links TRBV5-4 to TRBJ2-7; 7 bases are shared with TRBD2. Looked up from germline, CDR1 is SGHNT and CDR2 is YYREEE (reference sequence). V dropped 2 bases and J dropped 3; count of bases not matched to a gene: 5. The CDR3 runs 14 residues. CDR3 region: CASSLFQRGYEQYF. The CDR3, as DNA: TGTGCCAGCAGCTTATTCCAGCGGGGCTACGAGCAGTACTTC.

About this clone itself: One junction end disagrees with the germline gene, perhaps due to a read error. This chain links TRBV6-1 with TRBJ1-3, with D hard to call. Germline V gene sequence: CDR1 MNHNS, CDR2 SASEGT. This CDR3 has 11 residues. The CDR3 sequence: CASRELGPWHF. In nucleotides, the CDR3 is TGTGCCAGCAGGGAACTCGGTCCCTGGCATTTT.

This clone was recorded a few times. V usage is TRBV7-2 and J usage is TRBJ2-1, with 7 positions matching TRBD2. The CDR3 is made up of 13 amino acids. From germline, CDR1 is SGHTA and CDR2 FQGNSA. V shed 1 base, J shed 9 bases, and the junction held 3 bases outside the gene matches. Here the CDR3 reads CASSLGSSGEQFF. Here the CDR3 DNA reads TGTGCCAGCAGCTTAGGCTCTAGCGGTGAGCAGTTCTTC.

The chain joins TRBV7-6 to TRBJ2-7; weak D call: TRBD1 (6 bases). Germline V lookup: CDR1 SGHVS, CDR2 FNYEAQ. The ends were cut back, 1 base at V and 2 bases at J, with 9 bases in the middle. The CDR3 extends over 14 amino acids. Here the CDR3 DNA reads TGTGCCAGCAGCTTAGGGGACACTACCTACGAGCAGTACTTC. Amino acid sequence: CASSLGDTTYEQYF. Full variable domain (missing parts from reference TRBV7-6 and TRBJ2-7): GAGVSQSPRYKVTKRGQDVALRCDPISGHVSLYWYRQALGQGPEFLTYFNYEAQQDKSGLPNDRFSAERPEGSISTLTIQRTEQRDSAMYRCASSLGDTTYEQYFGPGTRLTVT.

The rearrangement links TRBV29-1 to TRBJ1-2, with 8 bases identical to TRBD1. The germline V gene has CDR1 SQVTM and CDR2 ANQGSEA. Trimming cost V 7 bases and J 8 bases; bases outside gene matches: 9. This CDR3 has 12 residues. The CDR3 bases are TGCAGCGCCCTACGGACAGGGAGCGGCTACACCTTC. Protein: CSALRTGSGYTF.

The rearrangement links TRBV6-1 to TRBJ2-1; 10 bases fit TRBD1. Germline V gene sequence: CDR1 MNHNS, CDR2 SASEGT. J was trimmed by 8 bases and V by 8 bases; bases with no gene match: 9. The CDR3 contains 14 residues. The CDR3 nucleotides are TGTGCCAGCTGGCCCGGGACAGGGGTCCATGAGCAGTTCTTC. This translates into CASWPGTGVHEQFF.

The rearrangement joins TRBV18 to TRBJ2-7; D may be TRBD2 (6 bases). Trimming pared 3 bases from V and 3 bases from J, leaving 21 bases between. The CDR3 runs to 17 residues. Germline loops: CDR1 KGHSH, CDR2 LQKENI. In nucleotides, the CDR3 is TGTGCCAGCTCACCGCCGATGGTAAGGGAGGCCAACTACGAGCAGTACTTC. As protein: CASSPPMVREANYEQYF.

This clone was seen a few times. The chain joins TRBV2 to TRBJ2-2; D is unresolved. Germline CDR1 and CDR2: SNHLY and FYNNEI. V was shortened by 8 bases and J by 1 base, with 11 bases between the two germline ends. This CDR3 contains 14 residues. The CDR3 loop is CASLYSVNTGELFF. In DNA form, the CDR3 reads TGTGCCAGCTTATACTCCGTGAACACCGGGGAGCTGTTTTTT.

CDR3 in amino acids: CASSLGRTSGYEQYF. CDR3 sequence (DNA): TGTGCCAGCAGTTTAGGACGGACTAGCGGTTACGAGCAGTACTTC. The V and J genes are TRBV27 and TRBJ2-7; 10 bases fit TRBD2. The J segment lost 4 bases and the V segment lost 2 bases, leaving 5 bases of the junction unmatched. The germline V gene encodes CDR1 MNHEY and CDR2 SMNVEV (reference sequence). The CDR3 is 15 amino acids.

This sequence joins TRBV5-8 and TRBJ2-3; perhaps D is TRBD1 or TRBD2 (6 bases each). Germline V gene sequence: CDR1 SGHTS, CDR2 YDEGEE. V was shortened by 5 bases and J by 2 bases, with 18 bases between the two germline ends. The length of the CDR3 is 16 residues. Written as DNA, the CDR3 is TGTGCCAGCAGGGACGGGGGCAACACCGCCACAGATACGCAGTATTTT. This encodes CASRDGGNTATDTQYF.

The chain is built from TRBV6-5 and TRBJ2-1, with D possibly matching TRBD2 (7 bases). Germline CDR1 and CDR2: MNHEY and SVGAGI. The CDR3 contains 15 residues. Trimming shortened V by 5 bases and J by 10 bases, and 21 bases separated the two germline ends. CDR3 sequence: CASSLSGTTGGEQFF. The CDR3 nucleotides are TGTGCCAGCAGTCTAAGCGGGACAACCGGAGGGGAGCAGTTCTTC.

The V and J genes are TRBV6-1 and TRBJ1-5; no reliable D call. The CDR3 covers 12 residues. Trimming left V 5 bases short and J 7 bases short, with 9 bases between. CDR1 is MNHNS, CDR2 SASEGT, per germline. The CDR3 DNA reads as TGTGCCAGCAGTCTGATGGAACAGCCCCAGCATTTT. This sequence encodes CASSLMEQPQHF.